This TCR beta chain was observed in a study of T cells in Graves' hyperthyroidism and ophthalmopathy. Amplified regions were TCR beta CDR3 sequences from RNA transcripts. HTBI primers drove first-round RT-PCR of the TCR CDR3. TCRdb itself ran the multiplex PCR reads through MiXCR, one entry per CDR3 protein. In the table there are hundreds of thousands of distinct CDR3 sequences, less than 20% of which are singletons. This clonotype was picked up many times. The CDR3 totals 14 residues. The V end lost 2 bases, the J end lost 6 bases, and 12 bases lay between the germline ends. Per the germline V gene, CDR1 is SGHRS and CDR2 is YFSETQ.

The sample consisted of blood. The source is a man aged 35 to 55 with Graves' ophthalmopathy. This chain uses TRBV5-1 with TRBJ2-1, with D possibly TRBD1 on 5 matching bases. CDR3 coding DNA: TGCGCCAGCAGCTTTCAGGGAAAAGGCAATGAGCAGTTCTTC. It encodes CASSFQGKGNEQFF. The entire variable domain, with the rest obtained from reference TRBV5-1 and TRBJ2-1, is as follows: KAGVTQTPRYLIKTRGQQVTLSCSPISGHRSVSWYQQTPGQGLQFLFEYFSETQRNKGNFPGRFSGRQFSNSRSEMNVSTLELGDSALYLCASSFQGKGNEQFFGPGTRLTVL.